The TCR beta chain described here comes from a study of T cells after posttransplantation cyclophosphamide. General study points: After PTCy, TRB diversity resembled that of CNI/methotrexate controls. Later blood repertoires were often dominated by clones from the donor CD8+ memory compartment.

The CDR3 is 20 amino acids. CDR1 and CDR2 (germline): MDHEN, SYDVKM. The V gene end was trimmed by 1 base and the J gene end by 2 bases; junction bases not matched to a gene: 13. As regards this clone: Its antigen is unknown.

Peripheral blood was collected from the related graft donor on the marrow donation day. Clones were read by immunoSEQ multiplex PCR, and TCRdb kept only the in-frame ones, dropping some. The profile covers about 6,000 clones, with roughly 98% appearing a single time and 0.8% to 1% taken by the ten largest. The TCR comes from a man aged 40-55 years in good health, CMV-negative, and a related stem cell transplant donor. Sequencing used memory CD4+ T cells sorted from PBMCs. This rearrangement joins TRBV28 to TRBJ2-7; 14 nucleotides align to TRBD2. In DNA form, the CDR3 reads TGTGCCAGCAGTTTATCACTATCAGGAAGACTAGCGGGAGGGACCTACGAGCAGTACTTC. Protein: CASSLSLSGRLAGGTYEQYF.